The rows below give T cell receptor beta chains drawn from one sample of a study of cytomegalovirus exposure and HLA in healthy donors. Data came from immunoSEQ multiplex PCR; TCRdb stores just in-frame clones and leaves some out. The data show about 180,000 clones, about 78% seen once. Input material: PBMCs. All receptors come from a man aged 60 to 75 in good health and CMV-seronegative. The CDR3 runs from the conserved cysteine through the conserved F or W. A D gene is named only where the DNA matches it firmly. Only some rows state a clone size, as once, few, many or a class for expanded clones.

abundance	d_gene	len	v_gene	j_gene	CDR3nt	CDR3aa
-	TRBD1	13	TRBV7-2	TRBJ1-2	TGTGCCAGCAGGGCGGGACAGAGCTATGGCTACACCTTC	CASRAGQSYGYTF
-	TRBD2	14	TRBV27	TRBJ2-7	TGTGCCAGCGGCCCGGCGGGGGGTATATACGAGCAGTACTTC	CASGPAGGIYEQYF
-	-	14	TRBV5-4	TRBJ1-3	TGTGCCAGCAGCTACAGGAGCTCTGGAAACACCATATATTTT	CASSYRSSGNTIYF
-	-	16	TRBV15	TRBJ2-2	TGTGCCACCAGCAGTTATCTTACAGGGAACACCGGGGAGCTGTTTTTT	CATSSYLTGNTGELFF
-	TRBD2	16	TRBV28	TRBJ2-2	TGTGCCAGCAGCCCAGGACTAGCGGGAGGCACCGGGGAGCTGTTTTTT	CASSPGLAGGTGELFF
-	-	15	TRBV7-8	TRBJ2-5	TGTGCCAGCAGCTTAGCGCCTGGAGGGAAAGAGACCCAGTACTTC	CASSLAPGGKETQYF
-	TRBD1	13	TRBV6-5	TRBJ2-7	TGTGCCAGCAGCCGGACAGGGGTCTACGAGCAGTACTTC	CASSRTGVYEQYF
-	TRBD2	16	TRBV4-1	TRBJ2-1	TGCGCCAGCAGCCAAGATCAACTAGCGGGAGGGCATGAGCAGTTCTTC	CASSQDQLAGGHEQFF
-	TRBD1	15	TRBV18	TRBJ1-1	TGTGCCAGCTCACCGTCGGACAGGAAGAACACTGAAGCTTTCTTT	CASSPSDRKNTEAFF
-	-	15	TRBV6-1	TRBJ1-3	TGTGCCAGCCACCGCGACAGAAGCTCTGGAAACACCATATATTTT	CASHRDRSSGNTIYF
-	TRBD1	16	TRBV27	TRBJ1-5	TGTGCCAGCAGTTTGAGATACGACAGGGTGTCCCAGCCCCAGCATTTT	CASSLRYDRVSQPQHF
-	TRBD2	15	TRBV5-1	TRBJ2-2	TGCGCCAGCAAGCTAGCGGGGGGGCCTACCGGGGAGCTGTTTTTT	CASKLAGGPTGELFF
-	-	14	TRBV5-4	TRBJ2-5	TGTGCCAGCAGCTTGGAGGGCAGGGGAGAGACCCAGTACTTC	CASSLEGRGETQYF
-	TRBD1	16	TRBV5-1	TRBJ2-7	TGCGCCAGCAGCTTCATAACGGGACAGGGAGGTAACGAGCAGTACTTC	CASSFITGQGGNEQYF
many	TRBD1	16	TRBV15	TRBJ1-4	TGTGCCACCAGCAGGGTCCCGGGACAGGGTAGTGAAAAACTGTTTTTT	CATSRVPGQGSEKLFF
few	-	14	TRBV6-1	TRBJ1-1	TGTGCCAGCAGTGACCCAGGGGAGAGTACTGAAGCTTTCTTT	CASSDPGESTEAFF
-	TRBD2	15	TRBV7-2	TRBJ2-5	TGTGCCAGCAGCTTAGAGACTAGCGGGAGGCGGGGCCAGTACTTC	CASSLETSGRRGQYF
-	TRBD2	13	TRBV30	TRBJ2-3	TGTGCCTGGGGTCGGAGCGGGGGCGATACGCAGTATTTT	CAWGRSGGDTQYF
-	-	16	TRBV27	TRBJ2-1	TGTGCCAGCAGTTTTGCCGCCGGGAGCTCCTACAATGAGCAGTTCTTC	CASSFAAGSSYNEQFF